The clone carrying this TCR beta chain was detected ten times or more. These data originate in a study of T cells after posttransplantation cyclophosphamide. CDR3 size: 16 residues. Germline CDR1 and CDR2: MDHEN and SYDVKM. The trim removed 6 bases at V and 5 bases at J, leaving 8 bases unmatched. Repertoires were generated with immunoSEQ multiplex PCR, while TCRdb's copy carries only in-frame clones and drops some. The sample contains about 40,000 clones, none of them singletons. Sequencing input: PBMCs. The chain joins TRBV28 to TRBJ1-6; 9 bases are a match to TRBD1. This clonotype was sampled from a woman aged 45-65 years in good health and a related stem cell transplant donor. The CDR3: CASRSTGQGNNSPLHF. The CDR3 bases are TGTGCCAGCAGGAGTACTGGACAGGGGAATAATTCACCCCTCCACTTT.